The rows below give T cell receptor beta chains drawn from one sample of a study of T cell responses to AZD1222 COVID-19 vaccine. The table came from immunoSEQ multiplex PCR; TCRdb's copy has only in-frame clones and leaves some out. Found here are around 140,000 clones, nearly 95% of them singletons; the top ten hold roughly 5.9%. The starting material was peripheral blood, obtained on day 0 of AZD1222 vaccination. The source of these receptors is an adult in good health. Both conserved end residues are part of each CDR3. Each record gives: V gene, J gene, D gene, CDR3 protein, CDR3 DNA. D genes are given only for firm matches.

TRBV27,TRBJ2-7,.,CASSFQGSGYEQYF,TGTGCCAGCAGTTTCCAGGGATCTGGCTACGAGCAGTACTTC
TRBV4-1,TRBJ2-1,.,CASSQGSLINEQFF,TGCGCCAGCAGCCAAGGTTCCCTTATCAATGAGCAGTTCTTC
TRBV30,TRBJ1-5,.,CAWSGPGIGQPQHF,TGTGCCTGGAGTGGTCCCGGGATAGGGCAGCCCCAGCATTTT
TRBV7-6,TRBJ2-7,TRBD2,CASSLAGGPSNEQYF,TGTGCCAGCAGCTTAGCGGGAGGGCCGTCGAACGAGCAGTACTTC
TRBV5-8,TRBJ2-7,.,CASSLEGRVYEQYF,TGTGCCAGCAGCTTGGAGGGCAGGGTCTACGAGCAGTACTTC
TRBV7-2,TRBJ2-7,.,CASSRGGVGYEQYF,TGTGCCAGCAGCAGGGGGGGTGTTGGATACGAGCAGTACTTC
TRBV12-5,TRBJ1-5,TRBD1,CASALRQGEQPQHF,TGTGCTAGTGCCCTCCGACAGGGTGAGCAGCCCCAGCATTTT
TRBV4-1,TRBJ2-7,.,CASSLATTTTYEQYF,TGCGCCAGCAGCCTCGCCACCACTACCACCTACGAGCAGTACTTC
TRBV29-1,TRBJ2-2,TRBD2,CSVVAGAGELFF,TGCAGCGTTGTAGCGGGAGCCGGGGAGCTGTTTTTT
TRBV5-4,TRBJ2-3,.,CASSLIRGPGSDTQYF,TGTGCCAGTTCCCTTATCAGGGGTCCAGGTTCAGATACGCAGTATTTT
TRBV12-5,TRBJ2-7,.,CASGLQGLRQYF,TGTGCTAGTGGTTTGCAGGGATTGAGGCAGTACTTC
TRBV2,TRBJ2-3,.,CASFGVSDTQYF,TGTGCCAGCTTCGGAGTATCAGATACGCAGTATTTT
TRBV2,TRBJ1-1,.,CASTGANTEAFF,TGTGCCAGCACAGGGGCAAACACTGAAGCTTTCTTT
TRBV19,TRBJ1-2,.,CASSARGGYGYTF,TGTGCCAGTAGCGCCAGGGGCGGCTATGGCTACACCTTC
TRBV5-6,TRBJ2-3,TRBD2,CASSLFLAGLTDTQYF,TGTGCCAGCAGCTTATTTCTAGCGGGGCTCACAGATACGCAGTATTTT
TRBV12-3/TRBV12-4,TRBJ2-5,.,CASSPQRWGRQYF,TGTGCCAGCAGTCCGCAAAGGTGGGGGCGCCAGTACTTC
TRBV11-2,TRBJ2-5,.,CASSLVALGRGETQYF,TGTGCCAGCAGCTTAGTAGCCCTGGGGCGGGGTGAGACCCAGTACTTC
TRBV6-5,TRBJ1-1,.,CATGRGTEAFF,TGTGCCACGGGGCGAGGGACTGAAGCTTTCTTT